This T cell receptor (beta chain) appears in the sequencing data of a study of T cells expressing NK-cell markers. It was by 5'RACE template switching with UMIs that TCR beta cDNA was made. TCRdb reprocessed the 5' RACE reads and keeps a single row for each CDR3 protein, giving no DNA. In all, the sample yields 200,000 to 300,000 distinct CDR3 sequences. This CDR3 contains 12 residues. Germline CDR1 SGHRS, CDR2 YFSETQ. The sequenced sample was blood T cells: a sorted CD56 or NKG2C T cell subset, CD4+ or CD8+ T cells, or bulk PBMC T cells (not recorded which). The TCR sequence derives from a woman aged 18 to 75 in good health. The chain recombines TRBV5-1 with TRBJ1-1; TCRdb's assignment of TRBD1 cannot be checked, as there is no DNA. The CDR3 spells CASSLDRDKAFF.